Below, one T cell receptor (beta chain) is given with its context. No antigen is known for it. The sample is drawn from a study of immune heterogeneity within non-small cell lung tumors. Study outcomes and limitations: Significant yet moderate, the positive correlation between local T-cell clonality and local tumor mutational burden reached an R of about 0.32.

Template input was genomic DNA from bulk tumor (roughly 630 ng per sample). Widely spaced biopsies, several per primary tumor, were obtained at surgery. The study enrolled patients with untreated, newly diagnosed non-small cell lung cancer who underwent curative surgery. Individuals who provided samples were patients with newly diagnosed non-small cell lung cancer who were having surgery with curative intent. CDR1 is DFQATT and CDR2 is SNEGSKA in the germline V gene (reference sequence). Deletions cut 4 bases from V and 0 bases from J, with 12 bases between. The CDR3 consists of 15 residues. In a multiplex PCR, 32 V and 13 J primers amplified TCR beta CDR3. MiXCR was run by TCRdb on the multiplex PCR reads, yielding one entry per CDR3 protein. The sample lists over 10,000 distinct CDR3 sequences; less than 25% were seen once.

Material for sequencing was lung tumor tissue. The receptor comes from a man in his sixties with non-small cell lung cancer. The chain employs TRBV20-1 and TRBJ1-4; weak D call: TRBD1 (6 bases). CDR3 nucleotide sequence: TGCAGTGCTAAGGGACACCTTGCAACTAATGAAAAACTGTTTTTT. This encodes CSAKGHLATNEKLFF.